The 25 T cell receptor beta chains presented below share a single source sample, sequenced in a study of T-cell reconstitution after alpha-beta-depleted transplantation in children. Library preparation (for TCRbeta) was performed with unique molecular identifiers. Each CDR3 protein gets one entry after TCRdb re-called the PCR reads with MiXCR. The repertoire has approximately 520,000 distinct CDR3 sequences, over 10% of them found once; the top ten carry 14%. Material: PBMCs, mostly from graft donor cells, obtained 180 days after TCRalphabeta/CD19-depleted stem cell transplant. These receptors all come from a female patient between 2 and 15 years old who had a stem cell transplant for aplastic anemia, so the T cells may come from the graft donor.

This clonotype came up a few times. The chain has TRBV28 and TRBJ1-1; 7 nucleotides line up with TRBD1. CDR1 is MDHEN, CDR2 SYDVKM, per germline. V gave up 7 bases and J gave up 4 bases; unmatched junction bases: 18. The CDR3 consists of 17 residues. CDR3: CASISLDRDKLGTEAFF. The CDR3 DNA is TGTGCCAGCATCTCCCTAGACAGGGACAAATTGGGCACTGAAGCTTTCTTT.

This clonotype was observed a handful of times. This chain links TRBV20-1 with TRBJ1-1, with 7 bases identical to TRBD1. Germline-derived CDR1 and CDR2 are DFQATT and SNEGSKA (reference sequence). J gave up 0 bases and V 1 base, and 5 bases lay outside the gene matches. The CDR3 covers 15 residues. CDR3 nucleotide sequence: TGCAGTGCTAGAGCCCCGGGACAGCTGAACACTGAAGCTTTCTTT. Protein sequence: CSARAPGQLNTEAFF.

This clonotype was detected a few times. The chain has TRBV20-1 and TRBJ1-1; no reliable D call. Germline V CDR1 and CDR2: DFQATT, SNEGSKA (reference sequence). The CDR3 loop spans 15 amino acids. Trimming removed 1 base at V and 1 base at J, with 13 bases between. The CDR3 protein is CSARAWRAGNTEAFF. Written as DNA, the CDR3 is TGCAGTGCTAGAGCCTGGAGGGCGGGGAACACTGAAGCTTTCTTT.

This clonotype was seen a few times. The chain couples TRBV18 to TRBJ1-1; a weak D match, TRBD1 (5 bases). The germline gives CDR1 KGHSH, CDR2 LQKENI. V lost 3 bases to trimming and J lost 5 bases, with 10 bases between them. The CDR3 is 13 amino acids. Here the CDR3 reads CASSPAGRTEAFF. CDR3 coding DNA: TGTGCCAGCTCACCGGCAGGGCGAACTGAAGCTTTCTTT. Complete variable domain (other parts from reference TRBV18 and TRBJ1-1): NAGVMQNPRHLVRRRGQEARLRCSPMKGHSHVYWYRQLPEEGLKFMVYLQKENIIDESGMPKERFSAEFPKEGPSILRIQQVVRGDSAAYFCASSPAGRTEAFFGQGTRLTVV.

V and J are TRBV20-1 and TRBJ2-1, with D tentatively TRBD2 (6 bases). Looked up from germline, CDR1 is DFQATT and CDR2 is SNEGSKA (reference sequence). CDR3 length: 12 residues. Trimming shortened V by 3 bases and J by 6 bases, and 9 bases separated the two germline ends. The CDR3, as DNA: TGCAGTGCTAGGTTGCGGGGCAATGAGCAGTTCTTC. This sequence encodes CSARLRGNEQFF.

This clonotype appeared many times. The rearrangement uses TRBV28 and TRBJ2-5, with no clear D. V lost 8 bases, J lost 5 bases, and 15 bases lay in between. This CDR3 is built from 13 residues. The V gene's germline CDR1 is MDHEN and CDR2 SYDVKM. In nucleotides, the CDR3 is TGTGCCAGCGTGTCTAGTGTTGGCGAGACCCAGTACTTC. It specifies CASVSSVGETQYF. Supplemented by reference TRBV28 and TRBJ2-5, the full variable domain reads DVKVTQSSRYLVKRTGEKVFLECVQDMDHENMFWYRQDPGLGLRLIYFSYDVKMKEKGDIPEGYSVSREKKERFSLILESASTNQTSMYLCASVSSVGETQYFGPGTRLLVL.

V gene TRBV3-1 combines with J gene TRBJ2-3; TRBD2 agrees at 13 bases. The CDR3 is 18 residues long. The ends lost 1 base at V and 0 bases at J; junction bases unmatched: 4. Germline V gene data show CDR1 as LGHDT and CDR2 as YNNKEL (reference sequence). In DNA, the CDR3 is TGTGCCAGCAGCCAAGTAGGGGGACTAGCGGGAAGCACAGATACGCAGTATTTT. Translation gives CASSQVGGLAGSTDTQYF.

The chain carries TRBV12-3 or TRBV12-4 and TRBJ1-3; no definite D call. Trimming left V 2 bases short and J 6 bases short, with 11 bases between. This CDR3 is 14 amino acids long. In DNA, the CDR3 is TGTGCCAGCAGTTTATACGGTCAGATAAACACCATATATTTT. It translates to CASSLYGQINTIYF.

This clonotype was counted a few times. The chain has TRBV5-1 and TRBJ2-1; TRBD2 aligns across 7 bases. This CDR3 contains 17 residues. V was clipped by 1 base and J by 0 bases; unmatched bases: 7. Germline loops: CDR1 SGHRS, CDR2 YFSETQ. In DNA form, the CDR3 reads TGCGCCAGCAGCTTGCGGCGCGGGAGACCCTCCTACAATGAGCAGTTCTTC. Amino acids: CASSLRRGRPSYNEQFF.

The J gene is TRBJ2-3, the V gene TRBV4-3, with unresolved D. CDR3 length: 14 residues. V was shortened by 0 bases and J by 2 bases, with 6 bases between the two germline ends. CDR1 is LGHNA and CDR2 is YSLEER in the germline V gene. The chain's CDR3 is CASSQDPHTDTQYF. CDR3 bases: TGCGCCAGCAGCCAAGATCCACACACAGATACGCAGTATTTT.

In this sample, this clonotype turned up many times. The rearrangement joins TRBV28 to TRBJ1-6; weak D call: TRBD1 (6 bases). The CDR3 has 16 amino acids. V gave up 4 bases and J gave up 3 bases, with 13 bases separating them. Germline loops: CDR1 MDHEN, CDR2 SYDVKM. CDR3 sequence reads: CASSSQGPIYNSPLHF. Here the CDR3 DNA reads TGTGCCAGCAGTTCACAGGGCCCTATCTATAATTCACCCCTCCACTTT.

CDR3 sequence reads: CASNRGRDRVSRDTEAFF. CDR3 in DNA: TGTGCCAGCAATAGGGGACGGGACAGGGTTTCAAGGGACACTGAAGCTTTCTTT. This sequence joins TRBV2 and TRBJ1-1; 9 bases map to TRBD1. CDR1 is SNHLY, CDR2 FYNNEI, per germline. The CDR3 spans 18 residues. With 7 bases clipped from V and 3 bases from J, the junction kept 18 bases outside the gene matches.

In this sample, this clonotype turned up a few times. J is TRBJ2-7 and V is TRBV29-1; the D gene is possibly TRBD1 (5 bases). The germline V gene has CDR1 SQVTM and CDR2 ANQGSEA. CDR3 size: 11 residues. The germline V and J ends were trimmed by 5 bases and 2 bases, with 7 bases remaining between them. The CDR3 protein is CSVRTPYEQYV. The DNA for the CDR3 is TGCAGCGTTCGGACACCCTACGAGCAGTACGTC.

The rearrangement links TRBV24-1 to TRBJ2-2; 8 nucleotides line up with TRBD2. Trimming removed 8 bases from V and 4 bases from J; junction bases left unmatched: 5. The CDR3 covers 14 residues. Germline V CDR1 and CDR2: KGHDR, SFDVKD. This CDR3 is CATTPSGPTGELFF. DNA for the CDR3: TGTGCCACCACCCCTAGCGGGCCCACCGGGGAGCTGTTTTTT.

This rearrangement joins TRBV5-1 to TRBJ1-2; a possible D gene is TRBD1 (5 bases). Germline values: CDR1 SGHRS, CDR2 YFSETQ. Deletions cut 4 bases from V and 5 bases from J, with 12 bases between. This CDR3 has 13 residues. The CDR3 protein is CASSERQTYGYTF. The DNA for the CDR3 is TGCGCCAGCAGCGAGAGACAGACGTATGGCTACACCTTC.

This clonotype was picked up a small number of times. V usage is TRBV9 and J usage is TRBJ2-2; 10 bases align to TRBD2. The CDR3 extends over 15 amino acids. The ends lost 4 bases at V and 8 bases at J; junction bases unmatched: 8. CDR1 and CDR2 from the germline V gene are SGDLS and YYNGEE. CDR3 in DNA: TGTGCCAGCAGCATTAGCGGGAGGATGGGGGGGGAGCTGTTTTTT. It encodes CASSISGRMGGELFF.

The chain employs TRBV10-3 and TRBJ2-7; TRBD1 might be the D (6 bases). Germline assignment: CDR1 ENHRY and CDR2 SYGVKD. CDR3 length: 13 residues. Trimming pared 3 bases from V and 5 bases from J, leaving 11 bases between. The chain's CDR3 is CAISDLGQHEQYF. CDR3 coding DNA: TGTGCCATCAGTGACCTTGGACAGCACGAGCAGTACTTC.

This clonotype appeared many times. The rearrangement joins TRBV12-3 or TRBV12-4 to TRBJ2-4, with D possibly being TRBD1 or TRBD2 (5 bases each). The CDR3 consists of 15 residues. V was clipped by 6 bases and J by 2 bases, with 14 bases between them. The CDR3 DNA sequence: TGTGCCAGCAGAGGGATCAGGGACCCCAAAAACATTCAGTACTTC. Translated: CASRGIRDPKNIQYF.

The V call is TRBV3-1, the J call TRBJ2-7; the D is unclear. Trimming left V 1 base short and J 0 bases short, with 10 bases between. The CDR3 spans 15 residues. The germline gives CDR1 LGHDT, CDR2 YNNKEL (reference sequence). CDR3 nucleotides: TGTGCCAGCAGCCAAGTCGTCTACCCCTCCTACGAGCAGTACGTC. It specifies CASSQVVYPSYEQYV.

This clonotype has more than one count but fewer than ten. V and J are TRBV25-1 and TRBJ2-1, with D possibly matching TRBD2 (6 bases). The CDR3 length is 15 residues. Germline V CDR1 and CDR2: MGHDK, SYGVNS. V was trimmed by 3 bases and J by 5 bases, leaving 14 bases between them. CDR3 region: CASSEPPGLHNEQFF. The CDR3 bases are TGTGCCAGCAGTGAGCCACCGGGACTGCACAATGAGCAGTTCTTC.

The chain couples TRBV28 to TRBJ2-7; TRBD1 matches 8 bases. J gave up 4 bases and V 5 bases, and 10 bases lay outside the gene matches. Germline loops: CDR1 MDHEN, CDR2 SYDVKM. The CDR3 runs to 15 residues. The CDR3 coding sequence is TGTGCCAGCAGTACTCCCGGACAGGGCCAATACGAGCAGTACGTC. Protein sequence: CASSTPGQGQYEQYV.

This clonotype showed up just a few times. J is TRBJ1-5 and V is TRBV5-1; D may be TRBD1 (5 bases). CDR1 and CDR2 from the germline V gene are SGHRS and YFSETQ. V lost 1 base and J lost 5, with 10 bases in between. CDR3 length: 14 residues. The CDR3, as DNA: TGCGCCAGCAGCTTGTCGGGGCCTGATCAGCCCCAGCATTTT. Protein: CASSLSGPDQPQHF.

The J gene is TRBJ2-2, the V gene TRBV12-3 or TRBV12-4; weak D call: TRBD1 (6 bases). V lost 3 bases to trimming and J lost 6 bases, with 11 bases between them. The CDR3 length is 14 residues. The CDR3 is CASSFGRGAGELFF. The DNA of the CDR3 is TGTGCCAGCAGTTTCGGCAGGGGTGCCGGGGAGCTGTTTTTT.

This clonotype was seen ten or more times. The gene calls are TRBV28 and TRBJ2-1, with D maybe TRBD2 (7 bases). Looked up from germline, CDR1 is MDHEN and CDR2 is SYDVKM. The V gene lost 7 bases and the J gene lost 2 bases, with 18 bases spanning the gap. The CDR3 is 16 residues long. CDR3 in DNA: TGTGCCAGCACCGTAGGGGGGAGGGGAACCTACAATGAGCAGTTCTTC. It specifies CASTVGGRGTYNEQFF.

This chain uses TRBV27 with TRBJ2-1; D gene ambiguous. Deletions cut 3 bases from V and 4 bases from J, with 19 bases between. Germline lookup yields CDR1 MNHEY and CDR2 SMNVEV (reference sequence). The CDR3 is made up of 17 amino acids. In nucleotides, the CDR3 is TGTGCCAGCAGTTTTACAGCCATTACGCCCGGTTACAATGAGCAGTTCTTC. Translated: CASSFTAITPGYNEQFF.